One sample yielded the 19 T cell receptor beta chains listed below, sequenced in a study of CD8+ T cells in alopecia areata. Sequencing used cDNA as its template, made by extracting RNA and reverse transcribing it. The protocol was immunoSEQ multiplex PCR, while the TCRdb copy is restricted to in-frame clones and leaves out a portion. The table lists approximately 140,000 clones, approximately 45% of them singletons, with 6% to 7% in the top ten. Sequencing input: CD4+ T cells sorted from blood. Receptor source: a human donor with alopecia areata.

In its sample, this clone was seen a few times. Written as DNA, the CDR3 is TGTGCCAGCAGCGTCGGACTAGCGGGAGGGGGTGAGCAGTTCTTC. This codes for CASSVGLAGGGEQFF. The chain combines TRBV9 with TRBJ2-1; 15 bases line up with TRBD2. Germline V gene data show CDR1 as SGDLS and CDR2 as YYNGEE. V was pared by 2 bases and J by 9 bases, with 3 bases of the junction left unmatched. The CDR3 consists of 15 residues.

This sequence joins TRBV6-6 and TRBJ1-1; a possible D gene is TRBD1 (5 bases). This CDR3 is 16 amino acids long. V was cut by 4 bases and J by 3 bases, with 18 bases left in between. Germline CDR1 reads MNHNY; CDR2 reads SVGAGI (reference sequence). CDR3 nucleotide sequence: TGTGCCAGCAGTTCATATACGAGCCCACAGGACACTGAAGCTTTCTTT. Its translation: CASSSYTSPQDTEAFF.

The chain couples TRBV2 to TRBJ2-7; D is uncertain. CDR3 length: 11 amino acids. V dropped 4 bases and J dropped 11 bases, with 12 bases sitting between them. Germline values: CDR1 SNHLY, CDR2 FYNNEI. CDR3 region: CASSVSEEKYF. In DNA, the CDR3 is TGTGCCAGCAGTGTTTCCGAAGAAAAGTACTTC. Complete variable domain (other parts from reference TRBV2 and TRBJ2-7): EPEVTQTPSHQVTQMGQEVILRCVPISNHLYFYWYRQILGQKVEFLVSFYNNEISEKSEIFDDQFSVERPDGSNFTLKIRSTKLEDSAMYFCASSVSEEKYFGPGTRLTVT.

The chain joins TRBV27 to TRBJ2-7, with TRBD2 identical over 9 bases. J was trimmed by 1 base and V by 5 bases; bases with no gene match: 12. From germline, CDR1 is MNHEY and CDR2 SMNVEV (reference sequence). There are 17 residues in the CDR3. CDR3: CASSPLLLAGDSYEQYF. The CDR3 nucleotides read TGTGCCAGCAGTCCGCTGCTCTTAGCGGGAGATTCCTACGAGCAGTACTTC.

This clone was detected a few times. Within the sample, other DNA sequences also encode this same CDR3. V usage is TRBV5-6 and J usage is TRBJ2-1; D is ambiguous. V dropped 0 bases and J dropped 8 bases, with 6 bases sitting between them. The CDR3 is 12 residues long. Germline V gene lookup returns CDR1 SGHDT and CDR2 YYEEEE. CDR3 in DNA: TGTGCCAGCAGCTTGGGGGGATATGAGCAGTTCTTC. Its protein is CASSLGGYEQFF.

Note on this clone: The sample has other DNA sequences that encode this CDR3 too. This chain joins TRBV5-1 and TRBJ2-7; D remains unclear. The CDR3 length is 11 residues. Deletions cut 3 bases from V and 4 bases from J, with 5 bases between. The germline gives CDR1 SGHRS, CDR2 YFSETQ. This CDR3 reads CASSSPYEQYF. The CDR3 DNA reads TGCGCCAGCAGCTCCCCTTACGAGCAGTACTTC. Variable domain in full (rest from reference TRBV5-1 and TRBJ2-7): KAGVTQTPRYLIKTRGQQVTLSCSPISGHRSVSWYQQTPGQGLQFLFEYFSETQRNKGNFPGRFSGRQFSNSRSEMNVSTLELGDSALYLCASSSPYEQYFGPGTRLTVT.

Worth noting for this clone: At one end the junction does not follow the germline gene, possibly because of a read error. V is TRBV2 and J is TRBJ2-7; 9 positions match TRBD1. CDR1 is SNHLY, CDR2 FYNNEI, per germline. The CDR3 is 11 residues long. The CDR3 DNA sequence: TGTGCCAGCAGCCTTGAGACAGGGGGGAGCTTC. It translates to CASSLETGGSF.

There are a few counts of this clone. Here the CDR3 reads CASSPTGGLGGYTF. CDR3 DNA sequence: TGTGCCAGTAGTCCGACAGGGGGCCTTGGTGGCTACACCTTC. This chain links TRBV19 with TRBJ1-2; 10 bases agree with TRBD1. From germline, CDR1 is LNHDA and CDR2 SQIVND (reference sequence). The CDR3 consists of 14 residues. V shed 5 bases and J 7 bases; nucleotides not matched to a gene: 7.

V is TRBV5-1 and J is TRBJ2-1; D unresolved. CDR3 length: 15 residues. Trimming left V 2 bases short and J 5 bases short, with 14 bases between. Looked up from germline, CDR1 is SGHRS and CDR2 is YFSETQ. The CDR3 region is CASSLPQNDHNEQFF. CDR3 nucleotides: TGCGCCAGCAGCTTACCTCAGAATGATCACAATGAGCAGTTCTTC.

This clone has only a few counts. The gene calls are TRBV27 and TRBJ2-7; 10 bases are a match to TRBD2. Germline V gives CDR1 MNHEY, CDR2 SMNVEV (reference sequence). This CDR3 region has 16 residues. After removal of 6 bases from V and 3 bases from J, the junction contained 11 bases not matched to a gene. CDR3 sequence (DNA): TGTGCCAGCAGCCCCCAACGGCCTAGCGGGAGCTACGAGCAGTACTTC. Its protein product is CASSPQRPSGSYEQYF.

V usage is TRBV19 and J usage is TRBJ2-5, with 7 bases that match TRBD2. V trimming: 6 bases; J trimming: 5 bases; junction bases outside the gene matches: 15. This CDR3 is 16 amino acids long. Germline lookup yields CDR1 LNHDA and CDR2 SQIVND (reference sequence). The chain's CDR3 is CASSKHQTSLRETQYF. The CDR3 DNA sequence: TGTGCCAGTAGCAAACATCAGACTAGCTTGAGGGAGACCCAGTACTTC. The whole variable domain, remainder taken from reference TRBV19 and TRBJ2-5, is DGGITQSPKYLFRKEGQNVTLSCEQNLNHDAMYWYRQDPGQGLRLIYYSQIVNDFQKGDIAEGYSVSREKKESFPLTVTSAQKNPTAFYLCASSKHQTSLRETQYFGPGTRLLVL.

The genes are TRBV28 and TRBJ2-1; maybe TRBD2 (5 bases). The V and J ends lost 5 bases and 4 bases respectively, with 18 bases between them. This CDR3 has 16 residues. The germline gives CDR1 MDHEN, CDR2 SYDVKM. The CDR3, as DNA: TGTGCCAGCAGTCCGACCCTACTAGGAGAGTACAATGAGCAGTTCTTC. Translation: CASSPTLLGEYNEQFF.

This clone was seen only a few times. The chain has TRBV7-2 and TRBJ2-7, with 7 bases matching TRBD2. Germline V gene data show CDR1 as SGHTA and CDR2 as FQGNSA. With 5 bases clipped from V and 2 bases from J, the junction kept 3 bases outside the gene matches. The CDR3 has 13 residues. CDR3 protein: CASSPSGTYEQYF. CDR3 in DNA: TGTGCCAGCAGCCCCAGCGGGACCTACGAGCAGTACTTC.

The rearrangement joins TRBV18 to TRBJ2-5; D call uncertain. The germline V gene encodes CDR1 KGHSH and CDR2 LQKENI. The CDR3 totals 13 residues. V lost 0 bases and J 1 base, leaving 3 bases between the germline ends. DNA of the CDR3: TGTGCCAGCTCACCACCGATCCAAGAGACCCAGTACTTC. It yields the protein CASSPPIQETQYF.

This clone appeared a few times. The chain couples TRBV29-1 to TRBJ1-3; no clear D. The V and J ends lost 7 bases and 4 bases respectively, with 20 bases between them. This CDR3 has 15 residues. The V gene's germline CDR1 is SQVTM and CDR2 ANQGSEA. The CDR3 is CSARVGRDPGNTIYF. CDR3 in DNA: TGCAGCGCCAGAGTCGGGCGGGATCCAGGAAACACCATATATTTT.

The rearrangement uses TRBV30 and TRBJ2-6; D is unclear. Germline loops: CDR1 GTSNPN, CDR2 SVGIG (reference sequence). Trimming took 5 bases from V and 4 from J, leaving 3 bases between them. CDR3 length: 11 amino acids. The CDR3 DNA reads TGTGCCTGGTCCGGGGCCAACGTCCTGACTTTC. Its protein product is CAWSGANVLTF.

The chain uses TRBV27 and TRBJ2-5; the D gene is possibly TRBD1 (6 bases). Looked up from germline, CDR1 is MNHEY and CDR2 is SMNVEV (reference sequence). V was trimmed by 8 bases and J by 2 bases, leaving 9 bases between them. This CDR3 is 12 amino acids long. The CDR3 sequence is CASRTAQETQYF. Written as DNA, the CDR3 is TGTGCCAGCCGGACAGCTCAAGAGACCCAGTACTTC.

The V call is TRBV7-9, the J call TRBJ1-4, with unresolved D. The germline V gene encodes CDR1 SEHNR and CDR2 FQNEAQ (reference sequence). V dropped 3 bases and J dropped 6 bases, with 11 bases sitting between them. The CDR3 consists of 14 residues. The CDR3 here is CASSLDRPDEKLFF. CDR3 DNA: TGTGCCAGCAGCTTGGATCGGCCCGATGAAAAACTGTTTTTT.

The rearrangement joins TRBV9 to TRBJ2-2; D unclear. Per the germline V gene, CDR1 is SGDLS and CDR2 is YYNGEE. The CDR3 runs 14 residues. V was shortened by 0 bases and J by 7 bases, with 10 bases between the two germline ends. The CDR3 region is CASSVALRNGELFF. In DNA form, the CDR3 reads TGTGCCAGCAGCGTAGCCCTCCGCAACGGGGAGCTGTTTTTT. Drawing the rest from reference TRBV9 and TRBJ2-2, the complete variable domain is DSGVTQTPKHLITATGQRVTLRCSPRSGDLSVYWYQQSLDQGLQFLIQYYNGEERAKGNILERFSAQQFPDLHSELNLSSLELGDSALYFCASSVALRNGELFFGEGSRLTVL.